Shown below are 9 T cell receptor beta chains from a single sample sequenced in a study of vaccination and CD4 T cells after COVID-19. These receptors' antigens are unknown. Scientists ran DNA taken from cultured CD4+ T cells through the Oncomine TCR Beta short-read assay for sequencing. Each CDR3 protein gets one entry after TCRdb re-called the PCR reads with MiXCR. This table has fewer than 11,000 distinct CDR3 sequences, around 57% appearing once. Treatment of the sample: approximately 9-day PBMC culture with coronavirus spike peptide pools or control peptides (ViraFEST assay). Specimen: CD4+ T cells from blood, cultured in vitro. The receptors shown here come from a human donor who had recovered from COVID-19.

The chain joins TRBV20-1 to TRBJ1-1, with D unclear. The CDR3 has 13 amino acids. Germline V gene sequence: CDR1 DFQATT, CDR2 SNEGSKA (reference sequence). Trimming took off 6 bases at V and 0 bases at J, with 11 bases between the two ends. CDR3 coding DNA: TGCAGTGCGTCGACCCCCATGAACACTGAAGCTTTCTTT. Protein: CSASTPMNTEAFF.

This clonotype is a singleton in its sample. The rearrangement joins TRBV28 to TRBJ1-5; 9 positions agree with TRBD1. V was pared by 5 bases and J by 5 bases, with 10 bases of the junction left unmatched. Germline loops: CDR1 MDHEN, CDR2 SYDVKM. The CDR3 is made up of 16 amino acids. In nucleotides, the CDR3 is TGTGCCAGCAGTCCGAGGACAGGGGAAATATATCAGCCCCAGCATTTT. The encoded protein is CASSPRTGEIYQPQHF.

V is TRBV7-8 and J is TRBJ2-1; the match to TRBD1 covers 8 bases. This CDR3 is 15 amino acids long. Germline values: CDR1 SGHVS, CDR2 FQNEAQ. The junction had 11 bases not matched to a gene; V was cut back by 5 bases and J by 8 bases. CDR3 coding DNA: TGTGCCAGCAGCCAAGGGGGAGACAGGGGCTATGAGCAGTTCTTC. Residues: CASSQGGDRGYEQFF.

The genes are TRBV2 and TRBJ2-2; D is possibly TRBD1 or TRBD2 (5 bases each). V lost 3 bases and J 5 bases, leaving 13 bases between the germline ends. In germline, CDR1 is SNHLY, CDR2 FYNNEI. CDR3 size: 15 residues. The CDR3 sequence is CASSESQGGTGELFF. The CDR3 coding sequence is TGTGCCAGCAGTGAGAGCCAGGGCGGGACCGGGGAGCTGTTTTTT. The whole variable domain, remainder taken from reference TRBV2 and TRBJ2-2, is EPEVTQTPSHQVTQMGQEVILRCVPISNHLYFYWYRQILGQKVEFLVSFYNNEISEKSEIFDDQFSVERPDGSNFTLKIRSTKLEDSAMYFCASSESQGGTGELFFGEGSRLTVL.

CDR3 sequence (DNA): TGCAGTGCCGCCTTTGAGGGGGCTGAATCACCCCTCCACTTT. Translating gives CSAAFEGAESPLHF. This chain uses TRBV20-1 with TRBJ1-6; 7 bases map to TRBD1. CDR1 is DFQATT and CDR2 is SNEGSKA in the germline V gene (reference sequence). This CDR3 has 14 amino acids. Trimming removed 6 bases from V and 10 bases from J; junction bases left unmatched: 12.

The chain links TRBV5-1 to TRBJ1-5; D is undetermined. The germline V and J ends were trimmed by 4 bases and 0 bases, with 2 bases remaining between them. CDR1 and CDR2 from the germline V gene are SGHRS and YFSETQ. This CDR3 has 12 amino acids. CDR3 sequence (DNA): TGCGCCAGCAGCCCTAGCAATCAGCCCCAGCATTTT. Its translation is CASSPSNQPQHF.

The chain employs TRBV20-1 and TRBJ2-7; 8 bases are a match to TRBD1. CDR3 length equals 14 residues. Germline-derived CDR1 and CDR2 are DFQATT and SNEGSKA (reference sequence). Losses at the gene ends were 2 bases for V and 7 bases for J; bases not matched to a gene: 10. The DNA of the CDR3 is TGCAGTGCTAGAAGCGGACAGGGTTTAGGAGAGCAGTACTTC. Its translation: CSARSGQGLGEQYF.

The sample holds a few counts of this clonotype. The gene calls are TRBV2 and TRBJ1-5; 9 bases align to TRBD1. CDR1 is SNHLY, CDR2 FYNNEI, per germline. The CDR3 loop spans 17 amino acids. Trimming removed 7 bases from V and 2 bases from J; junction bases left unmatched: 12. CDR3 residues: CASTVSTGGWGNQPQHF. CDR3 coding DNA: TGTGCCAGCACCGTCTCCACAGGGGGCTGGGGCAATCAGCCCCAGCATTTT.

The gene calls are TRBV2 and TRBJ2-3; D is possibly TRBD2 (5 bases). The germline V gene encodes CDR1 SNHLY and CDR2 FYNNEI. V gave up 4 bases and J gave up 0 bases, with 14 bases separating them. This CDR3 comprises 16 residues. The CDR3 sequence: CASSGGSASSTDTQYF. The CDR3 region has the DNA TGTGCCAGCAGTGGAGGTAGCGCCTCTAGCACAGATACGCAGTATTTT.